What follows are 4 T cell receptor beta chains derived from one specimen sequenced in a study of cytomegalovirus exposure and HLA in healthy donors. The PCR was carried out with 60 Vbeta primers and 13 Jbeta primers. Data came from immunoSEQ multiplex PCR; TCRdb stores just in-frame clones and leaves some out. The table includes fewer than 90,000 clones, approximately 72% detected once. The sequencing sample was made of PBMCs. These receptors originate from a young man in good health and CMV-seropositive.

The V call is TRBV7-2, the J call TRBJ2-5; 12 positions match TRBD2. V was pared by 5 bases and J by 0 bases, with 1 base of the junction left unmatched. The germline V gene encodes CDR1 SGHTA and CDR2 FQGNSA. The CDR3 contains 15 residues. The CDR3 loop reads CASSPSGGDQETQYF. CDR3 sequence (DNA): TGTGCCAGCAGCCCTAGCGGGGGGGACCAAGAGACCCAGTACTTC.

There are a few counts of this clone. V and J are TRBV4-1 and TRBJ1-1; 7 bases agree with TRBD1. CDR1 and CDR2 (germline): MGHRA, YSYEKL. The CDR3 length is 15 residues. V lost 5 bases, J lost 4 bases, and 10 bases stayed unmatched. CDR3 protein: CASSNRGGIVTEAFF. The DNA of the CDR3 is TGCGCCAGCAGCAACCGAGGGGGCATAGTCACTGAAGCTTTCTTT.

This clone turned up a few times. The chain links TRBV27 to TRBJ1-5; D is unclear. The V and J ends lost 4 bases and 7 bases respectively, with 11 bases between them. Germline CDR1 is MNHEY and CDR2 is SMNVEV (reference sequence). The CDR3 length is 13 residues. Here the CDR3 DNA reads TGTGCCAGCAGTTATGCGGGAAGGCAGCCCCAGCATTTT. Protein: CASSYAGRQPQHF.

The chain has TRBV4-3 and TRBJ2-3; 10 nucleotides line up with TRBD2. The CDR3 contains 17 residues. V shed 1 base and J 4 bases; nucleotides not matched to a gene: 8. In germline, CDR1 is LGHNA, CDR2 YSLEER. Written as DNA, the CDR3 is TGCGCCAGCAGCCAAGGGCTAGCGGGGGCCCCGGCAGATACGCAGTATTTT. As protein: CASSQGLAGAPADTQYF.